In its sample, the clone carrying this T cell receptor (beta chain) was seen once. Antigen: not known. Clones were read by immunoSEQ multiplex PCR, and TCRdb kept only the in-frame ones, dropping some. The repertoire holds fewer than 12,000 clones, with roughly four fifths as singletons. These data originate in a study of OX40 agonist ivuxolimab in advanced cancers. At baseline, cycle 4 day 1, and cycle 7 day 1, blood was sampled. The CDR3 is 14 amino acids. V dropped 4 bases and J dropped 1 base, with 8 bases sitting between them. Germline loops: CDR1 SEHNR, CDR2 FQNEAQ (reference sequence). Study-wide findings and caveats: Among the nonresponders, some also had low normalized T-cell clonal expansion.

Sample: CD4+ or CD8+ T cells sorted from blood, taken in a trial of the OX40 agonist ivuxolimab. The V and J genes are TRBV7-9 and TRBJ1-5; D uncertain. The source of this sequence is an adult with an advanced solid tumor such as melanoma, head and neck, liver or kidney cancer. DNA for the CDR3: TGTGCCAGCAGCTCGGTAGGGAGCAATCAGCCCCAGCATTTT. Protein product: CASSSVGSNQPQHF. Full variable domain (outside the CDR3, taken from reference TRBV7-9 and TRBJ1-5): DTGVSQNPRHKITKRGQNVTFRCDPISEHNRLYWYRQTLGQGPEFLTYFQNEAQLEKSRLLSDRFSAERPKGSFSTLEIQRTEQGDSAMYLCASSSVGSNQPQHFGDGTRLSIL.